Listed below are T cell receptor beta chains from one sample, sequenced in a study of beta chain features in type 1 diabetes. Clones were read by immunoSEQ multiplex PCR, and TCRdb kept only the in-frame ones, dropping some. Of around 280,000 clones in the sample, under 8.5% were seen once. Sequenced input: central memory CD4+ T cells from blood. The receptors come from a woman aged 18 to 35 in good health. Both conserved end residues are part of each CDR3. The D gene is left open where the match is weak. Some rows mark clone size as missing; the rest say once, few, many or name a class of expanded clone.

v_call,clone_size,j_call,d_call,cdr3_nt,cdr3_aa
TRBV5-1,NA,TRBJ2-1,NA,TGCGCCAGCAGCTTGGTAGCTGATAAAGATCAACAGTTCTTC,CASSLVADKDQQFF
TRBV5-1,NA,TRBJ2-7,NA,TGCGCCAGCAGCTTGCGCGGGGACGCCTACGAGCAGTACTTC,CASSLRGDAYEQYF
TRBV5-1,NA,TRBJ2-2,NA,TGCGCCAGCAGCTTGGGACTAGTTGACACCGGGGAGCTGTTTTTT,CASSLGLVDTGELFF
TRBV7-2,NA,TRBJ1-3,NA,TGTGCCAGCAGCCAAGTGGGATTCGGACAGTCTGGAAACACCATATATTTT,CASSQVGFGQSGNTIYF
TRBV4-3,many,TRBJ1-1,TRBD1,TGCGCCAGCAGCCGGAACAGGGGGCAGAACACTGAAGCTTTCTTT,CASSRNRGQNTEAFF
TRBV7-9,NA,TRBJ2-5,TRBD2,TGTGCCACCTCGATCGTTAGCGGGAGAGATGCAGAGACCCAGTACTTC,CATSIVSGRDAETQYF
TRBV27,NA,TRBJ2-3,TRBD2,TGTGCCAGCAGTTCGGGACTAGCGGGATCCGATACGCAGTATTTT,CASSSGLAGSDTQYF
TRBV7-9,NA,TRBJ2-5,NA,TGTGCCAGCAGCCGAGGACTCTTCGGGGAGACCCAGTACTTC,CASSRGLFGETQYF
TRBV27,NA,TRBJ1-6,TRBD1,TGTGCCAGCACCGCAGGGGGCACCTATAATTCACCCCTCCACTTT,CASTAGGTYNSPLHF
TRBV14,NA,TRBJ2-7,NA,TGTGCCAGCAGCCGCGACTCAAGGGCGGGCGAGCAGTACTTC,CASSRDSRAGEQYF
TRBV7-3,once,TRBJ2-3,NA,TGTGCCAGCAGCTTAACGTTCAGGACCCGGATTAACACAGATACGCAGTATTTT,CASSLTFRTRINTDTQYF
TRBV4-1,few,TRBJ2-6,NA,TGCGCCAGCAGCCCCCGGGACGGCCTCGGTGGGGCCAACGTCCTGACTTTC,CASSPRDGLGGANVLTF
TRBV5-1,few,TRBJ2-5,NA,TGCGCCAGCAGCCCCCTCGGTGGGGGAGGTGAGACCCAGTACTTC,CASSPLGGGGETQYF
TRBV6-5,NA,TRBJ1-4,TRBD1,TGTGCCAGCAGACGGACAGGAGAAAAACTGTTTTTT,CASRRTGEKLFF
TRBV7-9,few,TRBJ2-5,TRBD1,TGTGCCAGCAGCCCTTCGACAGGGACCCAAGAGACCCAGTACTTC,CASSPSTGTQETQYF
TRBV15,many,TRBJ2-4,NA,TGTGCCACCAGCAGGTCCGAAGAAAGGGCCAAAAACATTCAGTACTTC,CATSRSEERAKNIQYF
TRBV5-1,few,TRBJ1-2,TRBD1,TGCGCCAGCAGCTTGGCCTTAAAGGACAGGGATTTCGGAGCTAACTATGGCTACACCTTC,CASSLALKDRDFGANYGYTF
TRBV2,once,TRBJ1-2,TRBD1,TGTGCCAGCAGAGACTCGGGACAGGTCCTCAGGGGCTACACCTTC,CASRDSGQVLRGYTF
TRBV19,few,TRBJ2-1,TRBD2,TGTGCCAGTAGTCCCCGGGGACTAGCGGGAGGGCGTGAGCAGTTCTTC,CASSPRGLAGGREQFF
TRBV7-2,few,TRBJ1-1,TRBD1,TGTGCCAGCCGGGGACAGACGAACACTGAAGCTTTCTTT,CASRGQTNTEAFF
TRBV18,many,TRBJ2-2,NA,TGTGCCAGCTCATCGGGTCAGGGAAGTACCGGGGAGCTGTTTTTT,CASSSGQGSTGELFF
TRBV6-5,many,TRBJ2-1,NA,TGTGCCAGCAGGGGGCTTTGGAATGAGCAGTTCTTC,CASRGLWNEQFF
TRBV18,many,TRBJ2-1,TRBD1,TGTGCCAGCTCACCACGAGGGACAGGGCACGACTACAATGAGCAGTTCTTC,CASSPRGTGHDYNEQFF
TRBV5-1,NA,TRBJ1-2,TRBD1,TGCGCCAGCAGCTTGGGACAGGGGGCGCTCGGCTACACCTTC,CASSLGQGALGYTF
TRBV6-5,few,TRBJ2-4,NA,TGTGCCAGCAGTTACTCGTACAGAATAGCCAAAAACATTCAGTACTTC,CASSYSYRIAKNIQYF
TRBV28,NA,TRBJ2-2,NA,TGTGCCAGCAGGACACTCAACACCGGGGAGCTGTTTTTT,CASRTLNTGELFF
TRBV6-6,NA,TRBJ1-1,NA,TGTGCCAGCCGCCCCAAATCCAACACTGAAGCTTTCTTT,CASRPKSNTEAFF
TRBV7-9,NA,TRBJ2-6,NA,TGTGCCGTTCTTGGGGATGGCGCTGGGGCCAACGTCCTGACTTTC,CAVLGDGAGANVLTF
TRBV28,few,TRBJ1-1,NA,TGTGCCAGCAGTGCTGACAGTTACACTGAAGCTTTCTTT,CASSADSYTEAFF
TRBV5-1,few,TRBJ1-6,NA,TGCGCCAGCAGCTTGGCACCCGGAGGGACGACAAATTCACCCCTCCACTTT,CASSLAPGGTTNSPLHF
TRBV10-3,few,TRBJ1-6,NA,TGTGCCAGCAGTGAAGCTCGGACAGAACGACCCCTCCACTTT,CASSEARTERPLHF
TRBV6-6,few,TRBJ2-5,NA,TGTGCCAGCAGCCATAATCATCAGGGTCGAAAGACCCAGTACTTC,CASSHNHQGRKTQYF
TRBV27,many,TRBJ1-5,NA,TGTGCCAGCAGTCGACAGGAGAGCAATCAGCCCCAGCATTTT,CASSRQESNQPQHF
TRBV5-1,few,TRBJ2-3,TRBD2,TGCGCCAGCGGGGCTAGCGGGGCAAGAGATACGCAGTATTTT,CASGASGARDTQYF
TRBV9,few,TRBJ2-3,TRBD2,TGTGCCAGCTCAGTCCGTCCAGCGGGAGGAGCAGATACGCAGTATTTT,CASSVRPAGGADTQYF
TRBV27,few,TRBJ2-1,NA,TGTGCCAGCAGTACTTACGCCGTACAGGAAAATGAGCAGTTCTTC,CASSTYAVQENEQFF
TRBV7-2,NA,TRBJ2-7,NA,TGTGCCAGCAGAGTGGTGGGGCTCCGCGACGAGCAGTACTTC,CASRVVGLRDEQYF
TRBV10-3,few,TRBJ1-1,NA,TGTGCCATCAGTGACTCAACAATGGGACCGAACACTGAAGCTTTCTTT,CAISDSTMGPNTEAFF
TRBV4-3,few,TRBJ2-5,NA,TGCGCCAGCAGCCGACACCGGGCCCTGGGGGTTGGGACCCAGTACTTC,CASSRHRALGVGTQYF
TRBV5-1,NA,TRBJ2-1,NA,TGCGCCAGCAGATTTAGCGGCAGCTCCTACAATGAGCAGTTCTTC,CASRFSGSSYNEQFF
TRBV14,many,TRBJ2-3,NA,TGTGCCAGCAGCCAACGACAGCTCACAGATACGCAGTATTTT,CASSQRQLTDTQYF
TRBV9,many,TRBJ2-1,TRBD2,TGTGCCAGCAGCGCGACTAGCGGGTCCTACAATGAGCAGTTCTTC,CASSATSGSYNEQFF
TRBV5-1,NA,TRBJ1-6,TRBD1,TGCGCCAGCAGCCCTAGGACAGGGAGCTCCTATAATTCACCCCTCCACTTT,CASSPRTGSSYNSPLHF
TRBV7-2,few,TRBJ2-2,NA,TGTGCCAGCAGCTCGTATCTTCGGGCCGCACGCTCCGGGGAGCTGTTTTTT,CASSSYLRAARSGELFF
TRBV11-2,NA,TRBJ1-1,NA,TGTGCCAGCAGCTTGACAGGGAACACTGAAGCTTTCTTT,CASSLTGNTEAFF